Listed here are 5 T cell receptor beta chains from one sample, sequenced in a study of blood T cell repertoires in COVID-19. Sequencing was performed with immunoSEQ multiplex PCR; in TCRdb, only in-frame clones are kept and a portion is missing. The sample carries about 50,000 clones, around nine tenths recorded once. The sample taken for sequencing was peripheral blood. Every receptor here comes from a human donor in a cohort sampled during active COVID-19.

The chain carries TRBV30 and TRBJ1-2, with TRBD1 matching 8 bases. The trim removed 1 base at V and 4 bases at J, leaving 5 bases unmatched. Per germline, CDR1 GTSNPN and CDR2 SVGIG (reference sequence). There are 14 residues in the CDR3. The CDR3 DNA reads as TGTGCCTGGAGTGGTGACAGGGGAGGCTATGGCTACACCTTC. This encodes CAWSGDRGGYGYTF.

The DNA for the CDR3 is TGTGCCAGCAGCGCCCGATCGGACACCGGGGAGCTGTTTTTT. It is translated as CASSARSDTGELFF. This chain connects TRBV9 to TRBJ2-2; unclear D gene. V was shortened by 3 bases and J by 3 bases, with 9 bases between the two germline ends. The CDR3 length is 14 residues. Germline V gene sequence: CDR1 SGDLS, CDR2 YYNGEE.

The rearrangement uses TRBV28 and TRBJ1-1; tentatively, D is TRBD1 (5 bases). Germline V gene data show CDR1 as MDHEN and CDR2 as SYDVKM. V was clipped by 2 bases and J by 0 bases, with 10 bases between them. The CDR3 runs 15 residues. CDR3 protein: CASSLEAGLNTEAFF. Written as DNA, the CDR3 is TGTGCCAGCAGTTTAGAGGCAGGGCTGAACACTGAAGCTTTCTTT.

Turning to this clone: This sample includes further DNA sequences coding for the same CDR3. The V call is TRBV10-3, the J call TRBJ1-2; D unclear. The germline gives CDR1 ENHRY, CDR2 SYGVKD. Trimming cost V 4 bases and J 4 bases, with 10 bases left between them. CDR3 length: 13 amino acids. As DNA, the CDR3 is TGTGCCATCAGTGTCGAGGGAGCCTATGGCTACACCTTC. It yields the protein CAISVEGAYGYTF.

The chain joins TRBV7-9 to TRBJ1-1; 7 nucleotides match TRBD1. The junction had 3 bases not matched to a gene; V was cut back by 5 bases and J by 3 bases. Germline V gene data show CDR1 as SEHNR and CDR2 as FQNEAQ (reference sequence). The CDR3 extends over 13 amino acids. The CDR3 DNA sequence: TGTGCCAGCAGCAGGCAGGGGGACACTGAAGCTTTCTTT. It is translated as CASSRQGDTEAFF.